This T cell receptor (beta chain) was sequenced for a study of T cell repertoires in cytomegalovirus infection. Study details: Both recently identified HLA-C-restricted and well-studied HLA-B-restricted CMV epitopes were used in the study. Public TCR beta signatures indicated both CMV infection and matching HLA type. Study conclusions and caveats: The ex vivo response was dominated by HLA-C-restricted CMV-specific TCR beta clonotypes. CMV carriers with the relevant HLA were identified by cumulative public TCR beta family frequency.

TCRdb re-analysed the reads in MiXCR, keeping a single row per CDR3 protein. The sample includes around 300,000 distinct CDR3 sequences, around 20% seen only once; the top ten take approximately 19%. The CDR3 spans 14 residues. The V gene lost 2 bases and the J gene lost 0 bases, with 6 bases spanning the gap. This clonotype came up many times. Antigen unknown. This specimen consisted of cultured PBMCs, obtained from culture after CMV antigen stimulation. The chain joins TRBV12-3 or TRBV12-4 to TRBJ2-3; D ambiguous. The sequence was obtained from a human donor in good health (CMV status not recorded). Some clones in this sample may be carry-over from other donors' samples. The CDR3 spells CASSLTRSTDTQYF. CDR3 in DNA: TGTGCCAGCAGTTTAACCCGGAGCACAGATACGCAGTATTTT.